This T cell receptor beta chain was sequenced in a study of T cell repertoires in aging, cancer and after chemotherapy. Study-wide background: Six age groups, ranging from 30 or younger to 70 or older, included the donors. Study results and caveats: In each cancer cohort, median generation probability increased across chemotherapy, suggesting thymic output rebounded.

Germline V lookup: CDR1 MNHEY, CDR2 SMNVEV (reference sequence). V gave up 2 bases and J gave up 5 bases; unmatched junction bases: 2. The CDR3 sequence is 14 residues long. Peripheral blood genomic DNA, not sorted cells or RNA, was the template. Rearranged V-D-J TRB sequences were amplified with a mixed TRB-A/B primer pool. One entry per CDR3 protein results from TCRdb running MiXCR on the multiplex PCR reads. The profile shows approximately 6,100 distinct CDR3 sequences, roughly 40% of them singletons. About this clonotype itself: Its antigen is currently unknown.

The sample comprised blood. The rearrangement uses TRBV27 and TRBJ1-4, with 7 bases identical to TRBD1. The sequence was collected from a human donor with a blood cancer. CDR3 nucleotides: TGTGCCAGCAGTTTACAGGGGGGGAATGAAAAACTGTTTTTT. This sequence encodes CASSLQGGNEKLFF.